This TCR beta chain is drawn from a study of T cell repertoires in cytomegalovirus infection. Study-wide results and caveats: Frequencies of public TCR beta families were cumulated, and this identified carriers of CMV plus the relevant HLA.

MiXCR, applied by TCRdb to the reads, yields one record per CDR3 protein. The repertoire holds about 110,000 distinct CDR3 sequences, with roughly 40% as singletons. This clonotype occurred a few times. As yet, its antigen is unknown. Between the trimmed V and J ends, which lost 7 bases and 2 bases, there was a span of 17 bases. The germline gives CDR1 LNHDA, CDR2 SQIVND (reference sequence). The CDR3 has 16 amino acids. The sequencing here drew on CD8+ T cells from cultured PBMCs, taken from culture after CMV antigen stimulation. The clonotype comes from a human donor in good health (CMV status not recorded). Some clones in this sample may be carry-over from other donors' samples. V gene TRBV19 combines with J gene TRBJ2-2; D is undetermined. For the CDR3, the DNA is TGTGCCAGTAACCCCCCCTTTGGCAGAAACACCGGGGAGCTGTTTTTT. Translating it yields CASNPPFGRNTGELFF. The variable domain in full, with the rest retrieved from reference TRBV19 and TRBJ2-2, is DGGITQSPKYLFRKEGQNVTLSCEQNLNHDAMYWYRQDPGQGLRLIYYSQIVNDFQKGDIAEGYSVSREKKESFPLTVTSAQKNPTAFYLCASNPPFGRNTGELFFGEGSRLTVL.